The 13 T cell receptor beta chains in this list originate from one sample, sequenced in a study of CD8 T cells in ankylosing spondylitis. MiXCR was run by TCRdb on the 5' RACE reads, yielding one entry per CDR3 protein. The data contain roughly 260,000 distinct CDR3 sequences, around 19% of them singletons. The sequenced sample was blood, either unsorted or a sorted T cell fraction (not recorded which). These TCRs come from a male donor with ankylosing spondylitis or in good health (not recorded which).

This clonotype was recorded a few times. The rearrangement links TRBV29-1 to TRBJ1-1, with D possibly being TRBD1 (5 bases). With 7 bases removed from V and 5 bases from J, the gap between germline ends came to 17 bases. Germline CDR1 and CDR2: SQVTM and ANQGSEA. CDR3 length: 13 residues. CDR3 DNA sequence: TGCAGCGCTACCCGGGACGAGTTAACTGAAGCTTTCTTT. Residues: CSATRDELTEAFF.

This chain links TRBV9 with TRBJ2-3, with D unclear. Trimming removed 0 bases from V and 4 bases from J, with 15 bases in between. This CDR3 contains 16 residues. Germline CDR1 and CDR2: SGDLS and YYNGEE. In nucleotides, the CDR3 is TGTGCCAGCAGCGTAGAGCCTCCCCCCAGGCCAGATACGCAGTATTTT. Translated: CASSVEPPPRPDTQYF. Full variable domain (remainder filled in from reference TRBV9 and TRBJ2-3): DSGVTQTPKHLITATGQRVTLRCSPRSGDLSVYWYQQSLDQGLQFLIQYYNGEERAKGNILERFSAQQFPDLHSELNLSSLELGDSALYFCASSVEPPPRPDTQYFGPGTRLTVL.

This clonotype was seen at least ten times. This chain connects TRBV10-3 to TRBJ2-7; 8 bases are a match to TRBD2. CDR1 is ENHRY and CDR2 is SYGVKD in the germline V gene. The J segment lost 6 bases and the V segment lost 4 bases, leaving 5 bases of the junction unmatched. This CDR3 is built from 13 residues. CDR3 amino acids: CAISARGEGEQYV. The CDR3 DNA follows: TGTGCCATCAGTGCGCGGGGGGAAGGCGAGCAGTACGTC.

The V gene is TRBV12-3 or TRBV12-4, the J gene TRBJ1-2, with 7 bases lining up with TRBD1. CDR3 length: 14 amino acids. J gave up 4 bases and V 3 bases, and 5 bases lay outside the gene matches. The CDR3 nucleotides are TGTGCCAGCAGTTTGGGCAGGACAGGCTATGGCTACACCTTC. Translating it yields CASSLGRTGYGYTF.

The chain links TRBV6-1 to TRBJ2-1; 15 nucleotides align to TRBD2. The CDR3 extends over 18 amino acids. Germline CDR1 and CDR2: MNHNS and SASEGT. V was clipped by 8 bases and J by 7 bases; unmatched bases: 15. CDR3: CASPAQGGLAGGVNEQFF. CDR3 in DNA: TGTGCCAGCCCAGCCCAAGGGGGACTAGCGGGAGGTGTAAATGAGCAGTTCTTC.

This clonotype was seen ten or more times. The genes are TRBV5-1 and TRBJ2-7, with 8 bases identical to TRBD1. J lost 7 bases, V lost 4 bases, and 7 bases had no gene match. CDR1 is SGHRS, CDR2 YFSETQ, per germline. The length of the CDR3 is 13 residues. The CDR3 nucleotides read TGCGCCAGCAGCCCGGACAGGGTGGGGGAGCAGTACGTC. Amino acid sequence: CASSPDRVGEQYV.

The chain links TRBV7-9 to TRBJ1-6; unclear D gene. This CDR3 has 15 residues. Trimming pared 6 bases from V and 7 bases from J, leaving 16 bases between. Germline V gene sequence: CDR1 SEHNR, CDR2 FQNEAQ (reference sequence). The CDR3 DNA follows: TGTGCCAGCAGACCGGACGGTGGTGAGAATTCACCCCTCCACTTT. It translates to CASRPDGGENSPLHF. Variable domain in full (rest from reference TRBV7-9 and TRBJ1-6): DTGVSQNPRHKITKRGQNVTFRCDPISEHNRLYWYRQTLGQGPEFLTYFQNEAQLEKSRLLSDRFSAERPKGSFSTLEIQRTEQGDSAMYLCASRPDGGENSPLHFGNGTRLTVT.

This clonotype was seen more than once but under ten times. The chain is built from TRBV7-8 and TRBJ1-5; TRBD1 agrees at 7 bases. Germline V gene data show CDR1 as SGHVS and CDR2 as FQNEAQ. The CDR3 covers 16 residues. Trimming removed 5 bases from V and 1 base from J; junction bases left unmatched: 8. The chain's CDR3 is CASSTGTAVSNQPQHF. CDR3 sequence (DNA): TGTGCCAGCAGCACCGGGACAGCCGTCAGCAATCAGCCCCAGCATTTT.

This clonotype was detected ten times or more. The chain recombines TRBV5-1 with TRBJ1-2; tentative D call: TRBD1 (6 bases). Trimming stripped 4 bases from V and 8 bases from J, with 12 bases between. Germline V gene data show CDR1 as SGHRS and CDR2 as YFSETQ. The CDR3 loop spans 12 amino acids. The CDR3 loop is CASSLPGVGYTF. DNA for the CDR3: TGCGCCAGCAGCCTCCCAGGGGTCGGCTACACCTTC. The full variable domain, its missing parts supplied by reference TRBV5-1 and TRBJ1-2, is KAGVTQTPRYLIKTRGQQVTLSCSPISGHRSVSWYQQTPGQGLQFLFEYFSETQRNKGNFPGRFSGRQFSNSRSEMNVSTLELGDSALYLCASSLPGVGYTFGSGTRLTVV.

The rearrangement joins TRBV7-9 to TRBJ2-2; D gene unclear. The CDR3 is 15 amino acids. The germline V gene has CDR1 SEHNR and CDR2 FQNEAQ (reference sequence). V gave up 0 bases and J gave up 9 bases, with 14 bases separating them. The CDR3, as DNA: TGTGCCAGCAGCTTAGCGAGGCCAGTTTTCCGGGAGCTGTTTTTT. Protein product: CASSLARPVFRELFF.

J is TRBJ2-3 and V is TRBV12-3 or TRBV12-4; 9 bases match TRBD2. This CDR3 is built from 14 residues. Losses at the gene ends were 7 bases for V and 1 base for J; bases not matched to a gene: 3. The CDR3: CASTSSGGTDTQYF. The CDR3 nucleotides are TGTGCCAGCACCTCTAGCGGGGGCACAGATACGCAGTATTTT.

In DNA form, the CDR3 reads TGCAGCGTTGGGGGGGACGAGACCCAGTACTTC. Translation: CSVGGDETQYF. The chain recombines TRBV29-1 with TRBJ2-5; TRBD2 might be the D (6 bases). The V and J ends lost 4 bases and 5 bases respectively, with 8 bases between them. The CDR3 extends over 11 amino acids. CDR1 and CDR2 from the germline V gene are SQVTM and ANQGSEA.

This clonotype was seen more than once but under ten times. V is TRBV20-1 and J is TRBJ2-7; TRBD2 matches at 10 bases. The V and J ends lost 4 bases and 4 bases, in that order; junction bases with no gene match: 4. Germline values: CDR1 DFQATT, CDR2 SNEGSKA (reference sequence). CDR3 size: 13 residues. The chain's CDR3 is CSATGTSVYEQYV. CDR3 DNA sequence: TGCAGTGCTACCGGGACTAGCGTATACGAGCAGTACGTC.